Listed here are 9 T cell receptor beta chains from one sample, sequenced in a study of T cells in narcolepsy. This table comes from immunoSEQ multiplex PCR, and its TCRdb copy is limited to in-frame clones, with some not included. In the table there are roughly 25,000 clones, 85% of which are singletons. Source material: memory (CD45RA-) CD4+ T cells from blood. The receptors shown here come from a human donor in good health.

CDR3 residues: CASSMREVTGELFF. The DNA for the CDR3 is TGTGCCAGCAGCATGCGGGAGGTTACCGGGGAGCTGTTTTTT. The rearrangement joins TRBV28 to TRBJ2-2, with 8 bases identical to TRBD2. After removal of 6 bases from V and 5 bases from J, the junction contained 5 bases not matched to a gene. This CDR3 comprises 14 residues. Germline V gene sequence: CDR1 MDHEN, CDR2 SYDVKM.

The chain combines TRBV7-2 with TRBJ2-1; perhaps D is TRBD1 or TRBD2 (5 bases each). The CDR3 spans 13 residues. Germline assignment: CDR1 SGHTA and CDR2 FQGNSA. Trimming cost V 4 bases and J 11 bases, with 15 bases left between them. This CDR3 reads CASSSISGTQQFF. Here the CDR3 DNA reads TGTGCCAGCAGCTCTATTTCTGGGACCCAGCAGTTCTTC. Drawing the rest from reference TRBV7-2 and TRBJ2-1, the complete variable domain is GAGVSQSPSNKVTEKGKDVELRCDPISGHTALYWYRQSLGQGLEFLIYFQGNSAPDKSGLPSDRFSAERTGGSVSTLTIQRTQQEDSAVYLCASSSISGTQQFFGPGTRLTVL.

The chain links TRBV9 to TRBJ2-1; D possibly corresponds to TRBD2 (6 bases). The CDR3 covers 16 residues. The germline V gene encodes CDR1 SGDLS and CDR2 YYNGEE. With 0 bases removed from V and 5 bases from J, the gap between germline ends came to 15 bases. CDR3 in DNA: TGTGCCAGCAGCGTAGGGCCCACCGGGGGAAACAATGAGCAGTTCTTC. This codes for CASSVGPTGGNNEQFF.

V gene TRBV28 combines with J gene TRBJ1-4; possible D gene TRBD1, 6 bases. CDR3 length equals 12 residues. V lost 7 bases to trimming and J lost 6 bases, with 9 bases between them. Germline V lookup: CDR1 MDHEN, CDR2 SYDVKM. CDR3 nucleotides: TGTGCCAGCACCTCAGGGGATGAAAAACTGTTTTTT. Translating it yields CASTSGDEKLFF.

The rearrangement links TRBV7-2 to TRBJ1-2; unclear D gene. CDR3 size: 12 residues. The germline CDR1 and CDR2 sequences are SGHTA and FQGNSA. The ends were cut back, 7 bases at V and 8 bases at J, with 14 bases in the middle. CDR3 in DNA: TGTGCCAGCACCGATTCCAACCGGGGCTACACCTTC. Encoded protein: CASTDSNRGYTF.

The rearrangement joins TRBV7-9 to TRBJ1-2; a weak D match, TRBD1 (6 bases). Trimming took 11 bases from V and 5 from J, leaving 15 bases between them. Germline CDR1 SEHNR, CDR2 FQNEAQ (reference sequence). This CDR3 region has 12 residues. The DNA for the CDR3 is TGTGCCTCCGCGGGGGGCGGGTATGGCTACACCTTC. It specifies CASAGGGYGYTF.

V and J are TRBV5-4 and TRBJ1-6; 7 bases align to TRBD1. The CDR3 runs 15 residues. Germline CDR1 SGHNT, CDR2 YYREEE (reference sequence). Losses at the gene ends were 4 bases for V and 5 bases for J; bases not matched to a gene: 6. As DNA, the CDR3 is TGTGCCAGCAGCGGGGAAGGGGGCAATAATTCACCCCTCCACTTT. It specifies CASSGEGGNNSPLHF.

The rearrangement links TRBV19 to TRBJ2-3; D remains unclear. Trimming pared 1 base from V and 10 bases from J, leaving 15 bases between. Germline lookup yields CDR1 LNHDA and CDR2 SQIVND (reference sequence). The CDR3 is 14 amino acids. In DNA form, the CDR3 reads TGTGCCAGTAGTATAGCCACGAGAGCTGGGGCGCAGTATTTT. Protein sequence: CASSIATRAGAQYF. Full variable domain (missing parts from reference TRBV19 and TRBJ2-3): DGGITQSPKYLFRKEGQNVTLSCEQNLNHDAMYWYRQDPGQGLRLIYYSQIVNDFQKGDIAEGYSVSREKKESFPLTVTSAQKNPTAFYLCASSIATRAGAQYFGPGTRLTVL.

This rearrangement joins TRBV5-1 to TRBJ2-7, with D tentatively TRBD1 (5 bases). The CDR3 has 15 residues. Trimming pared 0 bases from V and 3 bases from J, leaving 13 bases between. CDR1 and CDR2 from the germline V gene are SGHRS and YFSETQ. For the CDR3, the DNA is TGCGCCAGCAGCTTGGAAAGGGGCAGCTTCTACGAGCAGTACTTC. Its protein product is CASSLERGSFYEQYF.